The 32 T cell receptor beta chains given below trace back to one sample, sequenced in a study of blood T cell repertoires in COVID-19. Profiled with immunoSEQ multiplex PCR; TCRdb holds only in-frame clones, not every one. The sample lists tens of thousands of clones, around 86% occurring once. The sequencing input was peripheral blood. Receptor source: a human donor in a cohort sampled during active COVID-19.

This sequence joins TRBV7-2 and TRBJ2-3; TRBD1 might be the D (6 bases). The CDR3 totals 14 residues. V lost 5 bases and J 1 base, leaving 10 bases between the germline ends. Germline CDR1 SGHTA, CDR2 FQGNSA. CDR3 residues: CASSLNRGTDTQYF. The CDR3 DNA sequence: TGTGCCAGCAGCCTGAACAGGGGCACAGATACGCAGTATTTT.

The chain employs TRBV5-1 and TRBJ1-5, with TRBD1 matching over 11 bases. J lost 9 bases, V lost 4 bases, and 6 bases had no gene match. The CDR3 is 14 residues long. Germline loops: CDR1 SGHRS, CDR2 YFSETQ. The CDR3 DNA reads as TGCGCCAGCAGCCCCGGGACAGGGGGGGGGCCCCAGCATTTT. Translation gives CASSPGTGGGPQHF.

This clone has only one observation. This chain joins TRBV11-2 and TRBJ2-7; D is perhaps TRBD2 (7 bases). Deletions cut 3 bases from V and 5 bases from J, with 11 bases between. The CDR3 is 13 amino acids. Germline V gene data show CDR1 as SGHAT and CDR2 as FQNNGV. The CDR3 protein is CASSLLGGHEQYF. CDR3 bases: TGTGCCAGCAGCTTGTTGGGGGGGCACGAGCAGTACTTC.

The chain couples TRBV9 to TRBJ2-5, with TRBD1 as a possible D gene (6 bases). Germline lookup yields CDR1 SGDLS and CDR2 YYNGEE. The CDR3 contains 13 residues. V lost 6 bases to trimming and J lost 4 bases, with 13 bases between them. Written as DNA, the CDR3 is TGTGCCAGCACCGACTTCAGGGGAGAGACCCAGTACTTC. Translation gives CASTDFRGETQYF.

V and J are TRBV5-1 and TRBJ2-7, with D maybe TRBD2 (6 bases). CDR1 is SGHRS, CDR2 YFSETQ, per germline. There are 15 residues in the CDR3. V lost 2 bases and J lost 0, with 12 bases in between. DNA of the CDR3: TGCGCCAGCAGCTTCGGGGAGGCGGACTCCTACGAGCAGTACTTC. As protein: CASSFGEADSYEQYF.

The chain is built from TRBV7-8 and TRBJ2-1; weak D call: TRBD2 (6 bases). Germline V gene data show CDR1 as SGHVS and CDR2 as FQNEAQ. With 1 base removed from V and 1 base from J, the gap between germline ends came to 11 bases. The CDR3 runs to 16 residues. CDR3 nucleotides: TGTGCCAGCAGCTTAGGAGAGGGGACTTCCTACAATGAGCAGTTCTTC. Encoded protein: CASSLGEGTSYNEQFF.

The genes are TRBV5-4 and TRBJ1-4, with TRBD1 matching over 10 bases. The CDR3 length is 14 residues. V dropped 4 bases and J dropped 9; count of bases not matched to a gene: 6. Germline CDR1 is SGHNT and CDR2 is YYREEE (reference sequence). The CDR3 loop reads CASSQDRGNQKLFF. CDR3 bases: TGTGCCAGCAGCCAGGACAGGGGGAATCAAAAACTGTTTTTT. Combining the CDR3 with reference TRBV5-4 and TRBJ1-4 gives the whole variable domain ETGVTQSPTHLIKTRGQQVTLRCSSQSGHNTVSWYQQALGQGPQFIFQYYREEENGRGNFPPRFSGLQFPNYSSELNVNALELDDSALYLCASSQDRGNQKLFFGSGTQLSVL.

In DNA form, the CDR3 reads TGTGCCAGCAGTGACAGCTATGGCTACACCTTC. This gives the protein CASSDSYGYTF. The chain employs TRBV6-6 and TRBJ1-2, with a tentative D call TRBD1 (5 bases). From germline, CDR1 is MNHNY and CDR2 SVGAGI (reference sequence). Trimming pared 5 bases from V and 4 bases from J, leaving 5 bases between. The CDR3 runs 11 residues.

V and J are TRBV18 and TRBJ1-1, with 8 bases matching TRBD1. After removal of 1 base from V and 0 bases from J, the junction contained 7 bases not matched to a gene. Germline V gene sequence: CDR1 KGHSH, CDR2 LQKENI. The CDR3 is 17 residues long. Here the CDR3 reads CASSPQAGGWMNTEAFF. The CDR3 DNA follows: TGTGCCAGCTCACCACAAGCAGGGGGCTGGATGAACACTGAAGCTTTCTTT.

This sequence joins TRBV2 and TRBJ2-3; 11 nucleotides match TRBD2. The J segment lost 3 bases and the V segment lost 6 bases, leaving 8 bases of the junction unmatched. The CDR3 loop spans 16 amino acids. Germline CDR1 is SNHLY and CDR2 is FYNNEI. The CDR3 DNA reads TGTGCCAGCAGCGCCGTTAGCGGGGGGGTTACAGATACGCAGTATTTT. Its protein is CASSAVSGGVTDTQYF.

The chain links TRBV7-9 to TRBJ2-2, with 7 bases identical to TRBD1. The CDR3 runs to 13 residues. Germline CDR1 SEHNR, CDR2 FQNEAQ (reference sequence). J lost 4 bases, V lost 11 bases, and 7 bases had no gene match. CDR3: CAVTTGSTGELFF. CDR3 nucleotides: TGTGCCGTAACGACAGGGTCCACCGGGGAGCTGTTTTTT.

The chain joins TRBV19 to TRBJ1-5; the D gene is possibly TRBD1 (6 bases). There are 13 residues in the CDR3. Looked up from germline, CDR1 is LNHDA and CDR2 is SQIVND (reference sequence). V was pared by 6 bases and J by 6 bases, with 12 bases between. CDR3 sequence reads: CASSPGQGQPQHF. CDR3 nucleotides: TGTGCCAGTAGCCCGGGACAAGGTCAGCCCCAGCATTTT.

The rearrangement uses TRBV19 and TRBJ2-1; weak D call: TRBD1 (6 bases). Per germline, CDR1 LNHDA and CDR2 SQIVND (reference sequence). This CDR3 contains 15 residues. V dropped 4 bases and J dropped 0 bases, with 10 bases sitting between them. The CDR3 bases are TGTGCCAGTAGTAGGGACACTAGCTCCTACAATGAGCAGTTCTTC. This codes for CASSRDTSSYNEQFF.

This sequence joins TRBV10-3 and TRBJ1-6; the match to TRBD1 covers 7 bases. There are 14 residues in the CDR3. V dropped 4 bases and J dropped 5; count of bases not matched to a gene: 2. The germline gives CDR1 ENHRY, CDR2 SYGVKD. The CDR3 spells CAISVGTDNSPLHF. For the CDR3, the DNA is TGTGCCATCAGTGTCGGGACAGATAATTCACCCCTCCACTTT.

The chain employs TRBV12-3 or TRBV12-4 and TRBJ2-3, with 12 bases that match TRBD2. The CDR3 spans 12 residues. V trimming: 8 bases; J trimming: 6 bases; junction bases outside the gene matches: 0. CDR3 DNA sequence: TGTGCCAGCGGGACTAGCGGGGATACGCAGTATTTT. Its protein is CASGTSGDTQYF.

CDR3 protein: CASSELAGPYTGELFF. CDR3 DNA sequence: TGTGCCAGCAGTGAACTAGCGGGGCCCTACACCGGGGAGCTGTTTTTT. The chain uses TRBV6-1 and TRBJ2-2, with 9 bases fitting TRBD2. V was clipped by 2 bases and J by 3 bases; unmatched bases: 4. Germline V gene sequence: CDR1 MNHNS, CDR2 SASEGT. The CDR3 runs to 16 residues.

V is TRBV5-5 and J is TRBJ2-7; a possible D gene is TRBD2 (6 bases). Germline assignment: CDR1 SGHKS and CDR2 YYEKEE (reference sequence). Trimming removed 3 bases at V and 4 bases at J, with 8 bases between. CDR3 length equals 12 residues. DNA of the CDR3: TGTGCCAGCAGCTGGGACTTTTACGAGCAGTACTTC. Its protein product is CASSWDFYEQYF.

Turning to this clone: Other DNA sequences within the sample encode an identical CDR3. The chain recombines TRBV9 with TRBJ2-5; TRBD2 matches 7 bases. CDR1 and CDR2 from the germline V gene are SGDLS and YYNGEE. The junction had 7 bases not matched to a gene; V was cut back by 0 bases and J by 5 bases. The CDR3 is 15 residues long. CDR3 nucleotide sequence: TGTGCCAGCAGCGTAGGGGCTAGCGGTGGGGAGACCCAGTACTTC. Translation gives CASSVGASGGETQYF.

This chain connects TRBV2 to TRBJ2-7, with 7 positions matching TRBD1. V was pared by 11 bases and J by 0 bases, with 7 bases of the junction left unmatched. The CDR3 has 13 residues. CDR1 is SNHLY and CDR2 is FYNNEI in the germline V gene. In DNA form, the CDR3 reads TGTGCCGGAAGACAGGGCTCCTCCTACGAGCAGTACTTC. As protein: CAGRQGSSYEQYF.

This clone was seen just once. The chain recombines TRBV2 with TRBJ1-1; 10 bases are a match to TRBD1. Per germline, CDR1 SNHLY and CDR2 FYNNEI. Trimming cost V 7 bases and J 3 bases; bases outside gene matches: 8. This CDR3 has 15 residues. CDR3 sequence reads: CASTTDRGGDTEAFF. CDR3 sequence (DNA): TGTGCCAGCACCACGGACAGGGGGGGGGACACTGAAGCTTTCTTT.

This chain connects TRBV27 to TRBJ2-7; TRBD2 matches at 8 bases. Per germline, CDR1 MNHEY and CDR2 SMNVEV (reference sequence). J was trimmed by 1 base and V by 6 bases; bases with no gene match: 11. The CDR3 runs to 16 residues. The CDR3 loop is CASSPSRGEISYEQYF. The CDR3 coding sequence is TGTGCCAGCAGCCCATCGCGGGGGGAGATATCCTACGAGCAGTACTTC.

The CDR3 protein is CASSSTGDTQYF. Written as DNA, the CDR3 is TGTGCCAGCTCATCGACGGGTGATACGCAGTATTTT. The chain has TRBV18 and TRBJ2-3; D is uncertain. The V gene's germline CDR1 is KGHSH and CDR2 LQKENI. There are 12 residues in the CDR3. V dropped 5 bases and J dropped 6 bases, with 9 bases sitting between them.

The gene calls are TRBV9 and TRBJ1-1; TRBD1 matches at 7 bases. The CDR3 runs to 15 residues. V trimming: 4 bases; J trimming: 0 bases; junction bases outside the gene matches: 6. CDR1 and CDR2 from the germline V gene are SGDLS and YYNGEE. The CDR3 region has the DNA TGTGCCAGCAGCCCCCGGACAGGTATGAACACTGAAGCTTTCTTT. As protein: CASSPRTGMNTEAFF.

The chain carries TRBV6-1 and TRBJ2-1, with 7 bases identical to TRBD2. CDR3 length: 14 amino acids. V was clipped by 0 bases and J by 6 bases; unmatched bases: 2. Germline V gene data show CDR1 as MNHNS and CDR2 as SASEGT. The CDR3 sequence: CASSEAGGGNEQFF. The DNA for the CDR3 is TGTGCCAGCAGTGAAGCGGGGGGGGGCAATGAGCAGTTCTTC.

V and J are TRBV6-2 or TRBV6-3 and TRBJ2-1, with D maybe TRBD2 (6 bases). Germline CDR1 reads MNHEY; CDR2 reads SVGEGT. The germline V and J ends were trimmed by 6 bases and 9 bases, with 15 bases remaining between them. This CDR3 is 13 amino acids long. The DNA of the CDR3 is TGTGCCAGCAGCGGGCTTACGGGAGTTGAGCAGTTCTTC. Its protein product is CASSGLTGVEQFF.

The V and J genes are TRBV7-2 and TRBJ2-3; unclear D gene. The V and J ends lost 6 bases and 3 bases respectively, with 13 bases between them. The CDR3 is 14 residues long. Germline lookup yields CDR1 SGHTA and CDR2 FQGNSA. CDR3 in DNA: TGTGCCAGCAGGCGTAACCAGGTAACAGATACGCAGTATTTT. This encodes CASRRNQVTDTQYF.

The rearrangement uses TRBV6-1 and TRBJ2-5; 11 bases are shared with TRBD2. The V gene end was trimmed by 2 bases and the J gene end by 1 base; junction bases not matched to a gene: 3. The CDR3 runs to 16 residues. CDR1 and CDR2 from the germline V gene are MNHNS and SASEGT. Here the CDR3 DNA reads TGTGCCAGCAGTGAACTAGCGGGGGGCGGCCAAGAGACCCAGTACTTC. This translates into CASSELAGGGQETQYF.

V usage is TRBV7-6 and J usage is TRBJ2-7; TRBD1 matches at 7 bases. CDR1 is SGHVS, CDR2 FNYEAQ, per germline. This CDR3 has 15 residues. The V gene end was trimmed by 1 base and the J gene end by 4 bases; junction bases not matched to a gene: 7. The CDR3 coding sequence is TGTGCCAGCAGCTTAGATCAGGGACAGCAATACGAGCAGTACTTC. This gives the protein CASSLDQGQQYEQYF.

The chain carries TRBV18 and TRBJ2-5, with D hard to call. The germline CDR1 and CDR2 sequences are KGHSH and LQKENI. The V end was cut by 3 bases, the J end by 2 bases, with 7 bases between. The CDR3 length is 13 residues. The DNA of the CDR3 is TGTGCCAGCTCACCGCGGCTACAAGAGACCCAGTACTTC. It is translated as CASSPRLQETQYF.

The chain combines TRBV19 with TRBJ2-2; D is perhaps TRBD1 (6 bases). The germline CDR1 and CDR2 sequences are LNHDA and SQIVND (reference sequence). The CDR3 has 16 residues. V was trimmed by 3 bases and J by 0 bases, leaving 11 bases between them. The CDR3 coding sequence is TGTGCCAGTAGTATCGGCACAGGGACGAACACCGGGGAGCTGTTTTTT. This sequence encodes CASSIGTGTNTGELFF.

In DNA form, the CDR3 reads TGTGCCACCAGTTCGACAGGGGTCCCCTACGAGCAGTACTTC. It codes for CATSSTGVPYEQYF. The rearrangement uses TRBV15 and TRBJ2-7, with 8 positions matching TRBD1. Germline CDR1 is LNHNV and CDR2 is YYDKDF (reference sequence). This CDR3 comprises 14 residues. With 6 bases clipped from V and 2 bases from J, the junction kept 6 bases outside the gene matches.

The rearrangement uses TRBV4-3 and TRBJ2-4; 7 bases are shared with TRBD1. V lost 4 bases and J lost 5; bases outside the gene matches: 14. The length of the CDR3 is 17 residues. Germline V gives CDR1 LGHNA, CDR2 YSLEER. CDR3 amino acids: CASSLKYMTGSENIQYF. The CDR3, as DNA: TGCGCCAGCAGCCTAAAATATATGACAGGGAGCGAAAACATTCAGTACTTC.